This T cell receptor beta chain was captured in a study of T cell clones after liver transplantation. TCRdb's copy holds only in-frame clones and misses some; the assay was immunoSEQ multiplex PCR. The table records over 45,000 clones, approximately 71% of them present only once. General observations from the study: A larger donor-reactive than third-party decline suggested partial antigen-specific deletion.

The germline V gene encodes CDR1 MDHEN and CDR2 SYDVKM. CDR3 length equals 14 residues. The V gene end was trimmed by 5 bases and the J gene end by 6 bases; junction bases not matched to a gene: 10. For this clone: The antigen is unknown.

The sequence derives from a human patient who received a liver transplant. Among the T cells, some may be from the graft donor. The sample was CD4+ T cells from blood, taken approximately 54 months after liver transplant. This chain links TRBV28 with TRBJ2-7, with 7 bases matching TRBD1. Here the CDR3 reads CASSTGVGVPEQYF. The CDR3 DNA is TGTGCCAGCAGTACAGGGGTGGGGGTGCCCGAGCAGTACTTC.